This T cell receptor beta chain was captured in a study of cytomegalovirus exposure and HLA in healthy donors. Study-level points and caveats: Among TCR beta chains, those listed as cytomegalovirus-associated numbered over 150. Clonal expansion was found to be greater in HLA-associated TCR beta chains than in equally common others in a later analysis.

This CDR3 is built from 15 residues. CDR1 and CDR2 from the germline V gene are SGHRS and YFSETQ. V lost 3 bases and J lost 1; bases outside the gene matches: 5. This clone was detected only a few times. Antigen: not known. Primers for the PCR totalled 60 Vbeta and 13 Jbeta. TCRdb keeps only in-frame clones here, not all; method: immunoSEQ multiplex PCR. Here the sample spans over 95,000 clones, 67% being singletons. The clonotype was recovered from a man between 18 and 29 years old in good health and CMV-seropositive. The specimen sequenced was PBMCs. The chain is built from TRBV5-1 and TRBJ2-5, with 8 nucleotides matching TRBD1. This CDR3 is CASSSTGQGQETQYF. CDR3 bases: TGCGCCAGCAGCTCAACCGGACAGGGCCAAGAGACCCAGTACTTC.